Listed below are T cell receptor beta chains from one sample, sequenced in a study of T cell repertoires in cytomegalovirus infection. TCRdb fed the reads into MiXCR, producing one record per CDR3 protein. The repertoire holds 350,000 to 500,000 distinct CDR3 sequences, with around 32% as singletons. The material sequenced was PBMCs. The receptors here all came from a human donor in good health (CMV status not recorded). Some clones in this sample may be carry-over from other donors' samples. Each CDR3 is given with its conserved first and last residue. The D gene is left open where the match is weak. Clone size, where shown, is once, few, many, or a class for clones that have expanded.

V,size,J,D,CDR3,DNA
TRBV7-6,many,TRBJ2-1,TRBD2,CASSLSGGGVGEQFF,TGTGCCAGCAGCTTGAGCGGGGGGGGCGTTGGGGAGCAGTTCTTC
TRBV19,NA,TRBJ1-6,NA,CASKEGWDSPLHF,TGTGCCAGTAAGGAAGGTTGGGATTCACCCCTCCACTTT
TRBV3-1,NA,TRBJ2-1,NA,CASSQRADNEQFF,TGTGCCAGCAGCCAGAGAGCAGACAATGAGCAGTTCTTC
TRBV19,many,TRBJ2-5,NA,CASSALSDVPVSQYF,TGTGCCAGTAGTGCCCTTTCTGACGTCCCTGTGTCCCAGTACTTC
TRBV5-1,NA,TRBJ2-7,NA,CASMETSSSYEQYF,TGCGCCAGCATGGAGACTTCCAGCTCCTACGAGCAGTACTTC
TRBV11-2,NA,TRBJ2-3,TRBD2,CASSLDGRGGTDTQYF,TGTGCCAGCAGCTTAGACGGGAGGGGTGGGACAGATACGCAGTATTTT
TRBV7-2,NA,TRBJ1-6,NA,CASSLPPNNSPLHF,TGTGCCAGCAGCCTCCCACCTAATAATTCACCCCTCCACTTT
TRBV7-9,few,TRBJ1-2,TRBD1,CASSSDNRGYGYTF,TGTGCCAGCAGCTCAGATAACAGGGGATACGGCTACACCTTC
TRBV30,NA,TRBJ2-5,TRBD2,CAWSSGGVLRETQYF,TGTGCCTGGAGTAGCGGGGGGGTGCTCAGGGAGACCCAGTACTTC
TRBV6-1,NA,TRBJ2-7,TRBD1,CASSVVSGQGAWFSLEQYF,TGTGCCAGCAGTGTAGTATCGGGACAGGGGGCGTGGTTTTCGCTCGAGCAGTACTTC
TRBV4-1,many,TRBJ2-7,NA,CASSQVGSYEQYF,TGCGCCAGCAGCCAAGTTGGGTCGTACGAGCAGTACTTC
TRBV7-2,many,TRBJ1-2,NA,CASSLSYGSGYGYTF,TGTGCCAGCAGCTTATCGTATGGGAGCGGGTATGGCTACACCTTC
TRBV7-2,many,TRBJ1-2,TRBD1,CASSLARDRANYGYTF,TGTGCCAGCAGCTTAGCTAGGGACAGGGCTAACTATGGCTACACCTTC
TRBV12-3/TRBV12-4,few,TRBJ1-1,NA,CASSFGHRNTEAFF,TGTGCCAGCAGTTTCGGACACAGGAACACTGAAGCTTTCTTT
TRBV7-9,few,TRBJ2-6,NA,CASTESSGANVLTF,TGTGCCAGCACAGAATCTTCGGGGGCCAACGTCCTGACTTTC
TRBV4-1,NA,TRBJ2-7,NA,CASSDRSEGRGEQYF,TGCGCCAGCAGCGACCGATCCGAGGGCAGAGGCGAGCAGTACTTC
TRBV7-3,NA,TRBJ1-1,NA,CASSLNGFNTEAFF,TGTGCCAGCAGCTTAAACGGGTTTAACACTGAAGCTTTCTTT
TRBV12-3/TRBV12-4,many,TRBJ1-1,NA,CASSFRALFQGNTLNTEAFF,TGTGCCAGCAGTTTTAGAGCCCTATTTCAAGGTAACACCCTGAACACTGAAGCTTTCTTT
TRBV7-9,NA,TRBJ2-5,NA,CASSLAGDRETQYF,TGTGCCAGCAGCTTGGCAGGGGACCGAGAGACCCAGTACTTC
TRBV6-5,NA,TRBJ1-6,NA,CASSWDNRRNSPLHF,TGTGCCAGCAGCTGGGACAATAGAAGGAATTCACCCCTCCACTTT
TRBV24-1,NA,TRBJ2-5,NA,CATSEAGLAETQYF,TGTGCCACCAGTGAGGCGGGGCTGGCAGAGACCCAGTACTTC
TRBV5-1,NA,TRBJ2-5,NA,CASSLDFREWETQYF,TGCGCCAGCAGCTTGGACTTCCGCGAGTGGGAGACCCAGTACTTC
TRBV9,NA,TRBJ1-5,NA,CASSGEGWNQPQHF,TGTGCCAGCAGCGGTGAGGGGTGGAATCAGCCCCAGCATTTT
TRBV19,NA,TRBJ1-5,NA,CASATSSGSNQPQHF,TGTGCCAGTGCCACGAGTTCGGGTAGCAATCAGCCCCAGCATTTT
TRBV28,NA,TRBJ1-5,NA,CASLKDLHQPQHF,TGTGCCAGCCTTAAAGACCTGCATCAGCCCCAGCATTTT
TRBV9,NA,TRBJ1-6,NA,CASSVATGGAGNSPLHF,TGTGCCAGCAGCGTAGCTACGGGAGGGGCCGGGAATTCACCCCTCCACTTT
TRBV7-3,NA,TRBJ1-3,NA,CASSLSPGNGNTIYF,TGTGCCAGCAGCCTTTCCCCAGGGAACGGAAACACCATATATTTT
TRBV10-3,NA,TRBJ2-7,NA,CAISGPRGSYEQYF,TGTGCCATCAGTGGCCCCCGGGGGTCCTACGAGCAGTACTTC
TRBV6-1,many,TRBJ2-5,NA,CAGRLVGKETQYF,TGTGCCGGGAGACTAGTTGGTAAAGAGACCCAGTACTTC
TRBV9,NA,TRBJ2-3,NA,CASSVGTLGGTDTQYF,TGTGCCAGCAGCGTAGGGACCCTGGGAGGCACAGATACGCAGTATTTT
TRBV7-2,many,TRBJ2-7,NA,CASSPGGLGSYEQYF,TGTGCCAGCAGCCCAGGGGGACTAGGGTCCTACGAGCAGTACTTC
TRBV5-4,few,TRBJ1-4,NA,CASSSDLSGGNEKLFF,TGTGCCAGCAGCTCGGATCTGAGCGGGGGGAATGAAAAACTGTTTTTT
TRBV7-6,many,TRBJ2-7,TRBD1,CASSMGQGAYEQYF,TGTGCCAGCAGCATGGGACAGGGGGCCTACGAGCAGTACTTC
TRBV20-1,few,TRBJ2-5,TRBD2,CSARGLAGGSPEETQYF,TGCAGTGCTAGAGGACTAGCGGGCGGGAGTCCAGAAGAGACCCAGTACTTC
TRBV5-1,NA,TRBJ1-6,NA,CASRPTAQGGNSPLHF,TGCGCCAGCAGACCTACCGCCCAGGGTGGTAATTCACCCCTCCACTTT
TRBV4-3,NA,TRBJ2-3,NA,CASSQAGGWTDTQYF,TGCGCCAGCAGCCAAGCCGGGGGTTGGACAGATACGCAGTATTTT
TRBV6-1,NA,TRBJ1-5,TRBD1,CASSVIPGTGGNQPQHF,TGTGCCAGCAGCGTAATCCCCGGGACAGGGGGCAATCAGCCCCAGCATTTT
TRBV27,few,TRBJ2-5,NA,CASSLSWTTRVETQYF,TGTGCCAGCAGTTTATCTTGGACCACGCGTGTCGAGACCCAGTACTTC
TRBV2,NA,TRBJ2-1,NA,CASSGQDEQFF,TGTGCCAGCAGTGGACAGGACGAGCAGTTCTTC
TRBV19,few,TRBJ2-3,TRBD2,CASSRVRGGTDTQYF,TGTGCCAGTAGTAGGGTACGGGGGGGCACAGATACGCAGTATTTT
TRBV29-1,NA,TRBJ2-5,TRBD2,CSAGGGAGETQYF,TGCAGCGCCGGCGGGGGGGCCGGGGAGACCCAGTACTTC
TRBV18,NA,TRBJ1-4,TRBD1,CASSPGTGRNEKLFF,TGTGCCAGCTCACCTGGGACAGGCCGGAATGAAAAACTGTTTTTT
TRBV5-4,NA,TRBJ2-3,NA,CASSSLVENTQYF,TGTGCCAGCAGCTCCCTGGTAGAGAATACGCAGTATTTT
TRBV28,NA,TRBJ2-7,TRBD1,CASSLGGGQGTYEQYF,TGTGCCAGCAGTTTAGGGGGTGGACAGGGAACCTACGAGCAGTACTTC
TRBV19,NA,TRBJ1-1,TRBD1,CASSMGQGRDTEAFF,TGTGCCAGTAGTATGGGACAGGGTAGGGACACTGAAGCTTTCTTT
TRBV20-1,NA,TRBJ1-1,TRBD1,CSARDFDRGGTEAFF,TGCAGTGCTAGAGATTTTGACAGGGGGGGCACTGAAGCTTTCTTT
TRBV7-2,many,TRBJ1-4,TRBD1,CASSFDRGGYEKLFF,TGTGCCAGCAGCTTCGACAGGGGCGGTTATGAAAAACTGTTTTTT
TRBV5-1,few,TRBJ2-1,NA,CASSTQTYNEQFF,TGCGCCAGCAGCACTCAAACCTACAATGAGCAGTTCTTC
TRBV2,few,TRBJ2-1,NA,CASSRPPDREQFF,TGTGCCAGCAGCCGCCCCCCTGACAGAGAGCAGTTCTTC
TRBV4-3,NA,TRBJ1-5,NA,CASSQARQGNQPQHF,TGCGCCAGCAGCCAAGCGCGTCAGGGTAATCAGCCCCAGCATTTT
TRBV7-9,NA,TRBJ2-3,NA,CASSLLGADTDTQYF,TGTGCCAGCAGCTTACTGGGCGCGGACACAGATACGCAGTATTTT
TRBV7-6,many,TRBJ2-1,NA,CASSPGPGRTYNEQFF,TGTGCCAGCAGCCCCGGGCCGGGGAGGACCTACAATGAGCAGTTCTTC
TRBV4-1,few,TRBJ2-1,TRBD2,CASSPYGTSDYNEQFF,TGCGCCAGCAGCCCATACGGGACTAGCGATTACAATGAGCAGTTCTTC
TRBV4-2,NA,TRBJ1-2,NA,CASSQDVGSLNYGYTF,TGTGCCAGCAGCCAAGATGTGGGGAGCCTAAACTATGGCTACACCTTC
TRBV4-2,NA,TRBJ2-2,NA,CASRVRVENTGELFF,TGTGCCAGCAGGGTAAGGGTAGAGAACACCGGGGAGCTGTTTTTT
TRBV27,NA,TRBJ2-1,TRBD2,CASSTLAGGHNEQFF,TGTGCCAGCAGCACGCTAGCGGGGGGACACAATGAGCAGTTCTTC
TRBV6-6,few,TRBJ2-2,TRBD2,CASSYPHQAGRNTGELFF,TGTGCCAGCAGTTACCCCCACCAAGCGGGAAGGAACACCGGGGAGCTGTTTTTT
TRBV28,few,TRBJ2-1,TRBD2,CASSFPLSGGPTKSSYNEQFF,TGTGCCAGCAGTTTCCCACTTAGCGGGGGGCCTACCAAGAGCTCCTACAATGAGCAGTTCTTC
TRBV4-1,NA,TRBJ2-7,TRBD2,CASSQVLAGRYEQYF,TGCGCCAGCAGCCAAGTTCTAGCGGGGCGGTACGAGCAGTACTTC
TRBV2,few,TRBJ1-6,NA,CASSDFSAGGPGLHF,TGTGCCAGCAGTGACTTCTCTGCGGGTGGGCCGGGACTCCACTTT